The 22 T cell receptor beta chains reported below all come from one sample, sequenced in a study of naive CD8 T cells in extremely preterm neonates listed by TCRdb under 2017. On the study overall, not on this receptor specifically: Compared with the older groups, preterm CDR3s were shorter and closer to germline, carrying fewer N additions and showing less junctional trimming.

Several extremely preterm deliveries, at about 22-27 weeks of gestation, provided the preterm samples. The method was the immunoSEQ multiplex PCR assay. TCRdb holds this immuneACCESS table with in-frame rearrangements only. Some clones are missing; in checked studies, unresolved V genes explain under half, and the rest has no known cause. The sample table records about 5,000 clones; about 96% of these occur just once. The top ten clones comprise approximately 0.64% of the sample. No antigen has been identified for these receptors. The sequencing input was naive CD8+ T cells from cord blood. The receptors come from a boy who was born preterm.

The rearrangement uses TRBV6-5 and TRBJ2-7; the D is unclear. V was cut by 0 bases and J by 5 bases, with 8 bases left in between. The CDR3 extends over 13 amino acids. Germline-derived CDR1 and CDR2 are MNHEY and SVGAGI. CDR3 sequence reads: CASSYSSEHEQYF. In DNA, the CDR3 is TGTGCCAGCAGTTACTCGAGCGAGCACGAGCAGTACTTC.

The CDR3 loop reads CASSFSTEAFF. DNA for the CDR3: TGTGCCAGCAGTTTTAGCACTGAAGCTTTCTTT. The V and J genes are TRBV28 and TRBJ1-1; D uncertain. CDR1 and CDR2 (germline): MDHEN, SYDVKM. The CDR3 is made up of 11 amino acids. V was shortened by 3 bases and J by 4 bases, with 3 bases between the two germline ends.

The rearrangement uses TRBV7-2 and TRBJ2-3; 11 bases line up with TRBD2. The germline CDR1 and CDR2 sequences are SGHTA and FQGNSA. Trimming removed 6 bases from V and 4 bases from J; junction bases left unmatched: 3. This CDR3 contains 14 residues. For the CDR3, the DNA is TGTGCCAGCAGGACTAGCGGGGCATCAGATACGCAGTATTTT. Translating gives CASRTSGASDTQYF.

As to this clone: A junction boundary mismatches the germline segment, possibly from a read error. The chain carries TRBV9 and TRBJ1-2; TRBD1 aligns across 7 bases. Germline assignment: CDR1 SGDLS and CDR2 YYNGEE. This CDR3 is 9 amino acids long. In DNA form, the CDR3 reads TGTGCCAGCAGCCCAGGGGGGCCTTTC. Its translation is CASSPGGPF.

This clone was recorded once. The chain joins TRBV6-4 to TRBJ2-1, with TRBD2 identical over 8 bases. Germline V gives CDR1 MRHNA, CDR2 SNTAGT. V dropped 0 bases and J dropped 2; count of bases not matched to a gene: 0. CDR3 size: 15 residues. Written as DNA, the CDR3 is TGTGCCAGCAGTGACTCGCGGGAGGCCTACAATGAGCAGTTCTTC. Its protein is CASSDSREAYNEQFF.

The chain links TRBV5-5 to TRBJ2-5; D possibly uses TRBD1 or TRBD2 (5 bases each). The closer fit of TRBJ2-7 to the DNA end suggests the J call may be wrong. This CDR3 is built from 14 residues. Germline V gene sequence: CDR1 SGHKS, CDR2 YYEKEE (reference sequence). The CDR3: CASREWDGPYEQYF. CDR3 sequence (DNA): TGTGCCAGCAGAGAGTGGGACGGTCCCTACGAGCAGTACTTC.

The chain joins TRBV11-2 to TRBJ2-3; 11 nucleotides align to TRBD2. The CDR3 is 15 residues long. Germline-derived CDR1 and CDR2 are SGHAT and FQNNGV. V gave up 3 bases and J gave up 2 bases; unmatched junction bases: 1. The CDR3 bases are TGTGCCAGCAGCTTTAGCGGGAGGGCCACAGATACGCAGTATTTT. Encoded protein: CASSFSGRATDTQYF. Variable domain in full (rest from reference TRBV11-2 and TRBJ2-3): EAGVAQSPRYKIIEKRQSVAFWCNPISGHATLYWYQQILGQGPKLLIQFQNNGVVDDSQLPKDRFSAERLKGVDSTLKIQPAKLEDSAVYLCASSFSGRATDTQYFGPGTRLTVL.

The genes are TRBV5-1 and TRBJ2-7; D is undetermined. The CDR3 is 11 residues long. V dropped 0 bases and J dropped 4 bases, with 2 bases sitting between them. Germline V gene lookup returns CDR1 SGHRS and CDR2 YFSETQ. The CDR3: CASSLGYEQYF. DNA for the CDR3: TGCGCCAGCAGCTTGGGGTACGAGCAGTACTTC.

V and J are TRBV18 and TRBJ2-5, with 11 nucleotides matching TRBD2. The CDR3 has 17 residues. The germline gives CDR1 KGHSH, CDR2 LQKENI. V was pared by 2 bases and J by 1 base, with 6 bases of the junction left unmatched. The CDR3, as DNA: TGTGCCAGCTCACCAGGAGGACTAGCGGGTGTCCAAGAGACCCAGTACTTC. This translates into CASSPGGLAGVQETQYF.

The chain recombines TRBV7-2 with TRBJ2-7, with 9 bases aligning to TRBD1. Germline V gene sequence: CDR1 SGHTA, CDR2 FQGNSA. V shed 4 bases, J shed 1 base, and the junction held 2 bases outside the gene matches. CDR3 length: 14 amino acids. As DNA, the CDR3 is TGTGCCAGCAGCTCCGGGACAGGGTCCTACGAGCAGTACTTC. Residues: CASSSGTGSYEQYF.

A single count supports this clone. CDR3 loop: CASSQEGGQGDEQYF. The DNA of the CDR3 is TGCGCCAGCAGCCAAGAAGGGGGACAGGGCGACGAGCAGTACTTC. The chain has TRBV4-3 and TRBJ2-7, with TRBD1 matching over 9 bases. Germline V gene sequence: CDR1 LGHNA, CDR2 YSLEER. The CDR3 consists of 15 residues. V trimming: 0 bases; J trimming: 5 bases; junction bases outside the gene matches: 5.

This clone was detected only once. The rearrangement uses TRBV12-5 and TRBJ2-7; D gene ambiguous. Per germline, CDR1 LGHNT and CDR2 FRNRAP. The CDR3 loop spans 12 amino acids. V was pared by 1 base and J by 4 bases, with 5 bases between. Here the CDR3 DNA reads TGTGCTAGTGGTTTGGGGGTTTACGAGCAGTACTTC. Protein product: CASGLGVYEQYF.

V is TRBV2 and J is TRBJ2-3; 8 nucleotides line up with TRBD2. The CDR3 has 13 residues. Germline-derived CDR1 and CDR2 are SNHLY and FYNNEI. V shed 6 bases and J 2 bases; nucleotides not matched to a gene: 1. The CDR3 here is CASSGRATDTQYF. The CDR3 DNA follows: TGTGCCAGCAGCGGGAGGGCCACAGATACGCAGTATTTT.

This clone was detected only once. The genes are TRBV27 and TRBJ2-1, with TRBD2 as a possible D gene (6 bases). V shed 4 bases and J shed 1 base, with 17 bases lying between them. This CDR3 has 17 amino acids. Germline V gene sequence: CDR1 MNHEY, CDR2 SMNVEV (reference sequence). CDR3 coding DNA: TGTGCCAGCAGTTACGGACTAACCAATGGGTCCTACAATGAGCAGTTCTTC. Translating gives CASSYGLTNGSYNEQFF.

In its sample, this clone was seen a few times. Other DNA sequences in the sample encode the same CDR3. The V gene is TRBV2, the J gene TRBJ2-7, with D unclear. The CDR3 totals 10 residues. Trimming removed 4 bases at V and 4 bases at J, with 2 bases between. Germline V lookup: CDR1 SNHLY, CDR2 FYNNEI. CDR3 protein: CASSGYEQYF. The CDR3 DNA sequence: TGTGCCAGCAGTGGGTACGAGCAGTACTTC.

The rearrangement joins TRBV12-1 to TRBJ1-6. TRBV12-1 is noted as a pseudogene. This CDR3 is 17 amino acids long. CDR3 DNA sequence: TGTGCCAGCAGTATCTTTCGGGACCGCTATTATAATTCACCCCTCCACTTT. As protein: CASSIFRDRYYNSPLHF.

Concerning this clone: One end of the junction does not line up with germline, which may come from a read error. This rearrangement joins TRBV29-1 to TRBJ2-5, with D possibly TRBD1 on 6 matching bases. The CDR3 runs to 14 residues. Germline V gene lookup returns CDR1 SQVTM and CDR2 ANQGSEA. The CDR3 sequence: CSVEGLGAQETQYF. The CDR3 DNA reads TGCAGCGTCGAAGGTTTGGGGGCGCAAGAGACCCAGTACTTC.

V gene TRBV9 combines with J gene TRBJ2-2; 8 bases are shared with TRBD1. The J segment lost 7 bases and the V segment lost 4 bases, leaving 6 bases of the junction unmatched. Germline lookup yields CDR1 SGDLS and CDR2 YYNGEE. The CDR3 runs 14 residues. In nucleotides, the CDR3 is TGTGCCAGCAGCCCCACAGGGGGAAACGGGGAGCTGTTTTTT. Its translation: CASSPTGGNGELFF. The full variable domain, rest sourced from reference TRBV9 and TRBJ2-2, is DSGVTQTPKHLITATGQRVTLRCSPRSGDLSVYWYQQSLDQGLQFLIQYYNGEERAKGNILERFSAQQFPDLHSELNLSSLELGDSALYFCASSPTGGNGELFFGEGSRLTVL.

The chain recombines TRBV28 with TRBJ2-7; D is ambiguous. This CDR3 contains 12 residues. With 2 bases removed from V and 1 base from J, the gap between germline ends came to 3 bases. Germline CDR1 and CDR2: MDHEN and SYDVKM. The CDR3 sequence: CASSLTSYEQYF. In nucleotides, the CDR3 is TGTGCCAGCAGTTTAACATCCTACGAGCAGTACTTC.

CDR3 region: CSVEGLGRVADEQYF. CDR3 nucleotide sequence: TGCAGCGTTGAAGGACTCGGAAGGGTCGCGGACGAGCAGTACTTC. The chain joins TRBV29-1 to TRBJ2-7; no clear D gene. The germline CDR1 and CDR2 sequences are SQVTM and ANQGSEA. The V end was cut by 1 base, the J end by 5 bases, with 18 bases between. The CDR3 runs 15 residues.

CDR3 residues: CASSPLGNEQFF. CDR3 nucleotides: TGTGCCAGCAGTCCACTGGGGAATGAGCAGTTCTTC. This chain connects TRBV6-5 to TRBJ2-1; D is undetermined. Trimming shortened V by 5 bases and J by 7 bases, and 9 bases separated the two germline ends. CDR1 and CDR2 (germline): MNHEY, SVGAGI. This CDR3 has 12 residues.

The genes are TRBV10-1 and TRBJ2-3; weak D call: TRBD2 (6 bases). This CDR3 spans 14 amino acids. Per germline, CDR1 WNHNN and CDR2 SYGVQD (reference sequence). V lost 2 bases, J lost 3 bases, and 9 bases lay in between. Here the CDR3 DNA reads TGCGCCAGCAGTGAGGGGAGCGGGACAGATACGCAGTATTTT. It is translated as CASSEGSGTDTQYF.